The entry below gives a single T cell receptor (beta chain) sequence along with its context. What it recognizes is unknown. The data stem from a study of T cell repertoires in cytomegalovirus infection. Background on the study: The public TCR beta signatures pointed to both CMV infection and matching HLA type.

TCRdb re-analysed the reads in MiXCR, keeping a single row per CDR3 protein. The profile shows approximately 500,000 distinct CDR3 sequences, 26% of them singletons. The study's findings and limits: Cumulated frequencies of public TCR beta families served to identify carriers of CMV plus the relevant HLA. HLA-C-restricted TCR beta clonotypes specific for CMV led the ex vivo response.

Germline V gene data show CDR1 as MNHEY and CDR2 as SVGAGI. The CDR3 spans 14 residues. V lost 4 bases, J lost 3 bases, and 11 bases lay in between. The rearrangement links TRBV6-5 to TRBJ2-3, with a tentative D call TRBD2 (6 bases). The sequencing sample was made of PBMCs. The sequence derives from a human donor in good health (CMV status not recorded). Some clones in this sample may be carry-over from other donors' samples. The CDR3 region is CASSWGGFTDTQYF. CDR3 nucleotides: TGTGCCAGCAGTTGGGGAGGCTTTACAGATACGCAGTATTTT.